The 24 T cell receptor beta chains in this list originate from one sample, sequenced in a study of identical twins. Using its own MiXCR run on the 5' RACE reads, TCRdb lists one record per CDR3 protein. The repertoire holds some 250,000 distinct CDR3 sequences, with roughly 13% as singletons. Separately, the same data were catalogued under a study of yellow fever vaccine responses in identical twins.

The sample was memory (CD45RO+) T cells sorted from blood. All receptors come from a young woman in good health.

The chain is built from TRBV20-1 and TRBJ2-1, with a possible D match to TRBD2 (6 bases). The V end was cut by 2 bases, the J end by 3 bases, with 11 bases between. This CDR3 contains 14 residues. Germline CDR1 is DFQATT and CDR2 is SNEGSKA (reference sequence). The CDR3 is CSARRASVYNEQFF. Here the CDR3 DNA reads TGCAGTGCTAGACGGGCTAGCGTCTACAATGAGCAGTTCTTC.

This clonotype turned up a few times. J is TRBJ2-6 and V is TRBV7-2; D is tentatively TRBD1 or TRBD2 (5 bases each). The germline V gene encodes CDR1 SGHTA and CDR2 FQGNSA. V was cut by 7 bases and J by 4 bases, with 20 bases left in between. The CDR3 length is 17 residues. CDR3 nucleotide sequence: TGTGCCAGCAATTTTGCACCTTGGGGGTCCGGGGCCAACGTCCTGACTTTC. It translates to CASNFAPWGSGANVLTF.

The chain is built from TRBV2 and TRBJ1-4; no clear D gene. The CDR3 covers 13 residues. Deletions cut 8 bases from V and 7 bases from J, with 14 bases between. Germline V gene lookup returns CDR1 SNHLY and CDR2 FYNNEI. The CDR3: CASGPDLGEKLFF. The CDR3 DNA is TGTGCCAGCGGGCCCGACCTTGGTGAAAAACTGTTTTTT.

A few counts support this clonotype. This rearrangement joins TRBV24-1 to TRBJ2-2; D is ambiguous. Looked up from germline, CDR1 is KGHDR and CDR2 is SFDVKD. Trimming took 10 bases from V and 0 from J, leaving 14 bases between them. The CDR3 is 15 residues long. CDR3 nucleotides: TGTGCCACAGCTGCCGACATCCCGAACACCGGGGAGCTGTTTTTT. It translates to CATAADIPNTGELFF.

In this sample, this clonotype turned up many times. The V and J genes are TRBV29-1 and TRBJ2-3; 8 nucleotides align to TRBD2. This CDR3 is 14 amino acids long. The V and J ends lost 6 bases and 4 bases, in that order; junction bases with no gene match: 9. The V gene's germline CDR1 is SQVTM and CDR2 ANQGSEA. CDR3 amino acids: CSVRSAGGSDTQYF. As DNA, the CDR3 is TGCAGCGTGAGGAGCGCGGGAGGATCAGATACGCAGTATTTT.

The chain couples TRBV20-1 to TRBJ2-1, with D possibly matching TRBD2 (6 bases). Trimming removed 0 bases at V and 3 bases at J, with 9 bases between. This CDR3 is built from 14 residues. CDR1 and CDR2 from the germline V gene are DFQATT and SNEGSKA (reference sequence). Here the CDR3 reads CSAREGEDYNEQFF. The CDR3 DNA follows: TGCAGTGCTAGAGAGGGGGAGGACTACAATGAGCAGTTCTTC.

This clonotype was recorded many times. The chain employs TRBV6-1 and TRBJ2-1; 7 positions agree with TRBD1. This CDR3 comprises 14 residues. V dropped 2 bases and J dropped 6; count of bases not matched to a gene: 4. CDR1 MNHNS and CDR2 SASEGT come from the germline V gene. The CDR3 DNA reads TGTGCCAGCAGTGAAAGGGGGCAGAGCAATGAGCAGTTCTTC. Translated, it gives CASSERGQSNEQFF.

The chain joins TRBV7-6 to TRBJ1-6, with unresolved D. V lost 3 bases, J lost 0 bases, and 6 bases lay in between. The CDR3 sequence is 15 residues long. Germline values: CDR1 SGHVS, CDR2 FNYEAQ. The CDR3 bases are TGTGCCAGCAGCTTGGACGGCTCCTATAATTCACCCCTCCACTTT. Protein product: CASSLDGSYNSPLHF.

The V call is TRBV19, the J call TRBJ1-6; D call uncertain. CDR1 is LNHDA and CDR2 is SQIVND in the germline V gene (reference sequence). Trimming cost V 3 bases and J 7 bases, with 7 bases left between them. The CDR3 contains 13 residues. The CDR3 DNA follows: TGTGCCAGTAGTATGGCAGGAAATTCACCCCTCCACTTT. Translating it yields CASSMAGNSPLHF.

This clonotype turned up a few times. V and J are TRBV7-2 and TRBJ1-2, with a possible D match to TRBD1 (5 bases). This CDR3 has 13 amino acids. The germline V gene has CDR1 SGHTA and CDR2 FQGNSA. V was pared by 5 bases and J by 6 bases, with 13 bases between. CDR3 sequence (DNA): TGTGCCAGCAGCCCGGGGCAGGGAAATGGCTACACCTTC. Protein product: CASSPGQGNGYTF.

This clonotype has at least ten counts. CDR3 DNA sequence: TGCGCCAGCAGCACAGCTGGGACAGGGGGCATCGGGGAGCTGTTTTTT. It translates to CASSTAGTGGIGELFF. The J gene is TRBJ2-2, the V gene TRBV5-1, with 12 nucleotides matching TRBD1. The CDR3 extends over 16 amino acids. CDR1 SGHRS and CDR2 YFSETQ come from the germline V gene. The V segment lost 4 bases and the J segment 7 bases; nucleotides outside the gene matches: 8.

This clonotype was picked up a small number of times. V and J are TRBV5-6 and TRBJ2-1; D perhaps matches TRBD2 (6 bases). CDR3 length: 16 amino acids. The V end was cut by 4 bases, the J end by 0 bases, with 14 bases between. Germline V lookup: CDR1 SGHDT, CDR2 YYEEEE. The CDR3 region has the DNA TGTGCCAGCAGCCTGGGGGGTCCGAGCTCCTACAATGAGCAGTTCTTC. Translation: CASSLGGPSSYNEQFF.

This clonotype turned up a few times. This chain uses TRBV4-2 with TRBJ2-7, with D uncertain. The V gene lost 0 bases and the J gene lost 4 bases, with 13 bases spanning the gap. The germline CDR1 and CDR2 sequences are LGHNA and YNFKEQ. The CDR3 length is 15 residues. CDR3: CASSQEAQLMYEQYF. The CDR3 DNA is TGTGCCAGCAGCCAAGAAGCTCAGCTGATGTACGAGCAGTACTTC.

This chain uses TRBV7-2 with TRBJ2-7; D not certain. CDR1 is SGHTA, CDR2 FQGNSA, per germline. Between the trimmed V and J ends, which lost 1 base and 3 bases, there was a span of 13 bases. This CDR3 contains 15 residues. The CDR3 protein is CASSLGGALSYEQYF. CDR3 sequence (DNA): TGTGCCAGCAGCTTAGGCGGTGCCCTTAGCTACGAGCAGTACTTC.

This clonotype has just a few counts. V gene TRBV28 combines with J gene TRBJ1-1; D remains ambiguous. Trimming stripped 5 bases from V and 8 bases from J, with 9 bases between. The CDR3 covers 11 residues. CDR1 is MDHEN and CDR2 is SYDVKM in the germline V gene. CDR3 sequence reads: CASSQDGEAFF. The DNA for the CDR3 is TGTGCCAGCAGTCAGGACGGCGAAGCTTTCTTT.

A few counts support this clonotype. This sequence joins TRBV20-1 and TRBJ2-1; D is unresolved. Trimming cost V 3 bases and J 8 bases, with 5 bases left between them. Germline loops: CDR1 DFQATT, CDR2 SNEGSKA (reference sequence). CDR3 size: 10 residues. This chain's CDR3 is CSASAHEQFF. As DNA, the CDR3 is TGCAGTGCTAGTGCTCATGAGCAGTTCTTC.

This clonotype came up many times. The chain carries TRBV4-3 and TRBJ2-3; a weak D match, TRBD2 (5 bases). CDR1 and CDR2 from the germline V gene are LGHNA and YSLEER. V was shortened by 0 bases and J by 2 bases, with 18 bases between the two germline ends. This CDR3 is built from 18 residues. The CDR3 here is CASSQDKTTHRNTDTQYF. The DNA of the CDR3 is TGCGCCAGCAGCCAAGATAAGACTACCCACCGGAACACAGATACGCAGTATTTT.

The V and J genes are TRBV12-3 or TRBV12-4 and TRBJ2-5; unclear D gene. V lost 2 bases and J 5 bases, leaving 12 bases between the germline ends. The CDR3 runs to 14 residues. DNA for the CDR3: TGTGCCAGCAGTTTATCCAGAATTGGGGAGACCCAGTACTTC. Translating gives CASSLSRIGETQYF.

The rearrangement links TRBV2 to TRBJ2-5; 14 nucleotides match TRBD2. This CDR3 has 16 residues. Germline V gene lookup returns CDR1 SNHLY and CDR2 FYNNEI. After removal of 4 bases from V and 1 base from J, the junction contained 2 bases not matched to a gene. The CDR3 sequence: CASSGGTSGSQETQYF. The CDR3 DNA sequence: TGTGCCAGCAGTGGGGGGACTAGCGGGAGCCAAGAGACCCAGTACTTC.

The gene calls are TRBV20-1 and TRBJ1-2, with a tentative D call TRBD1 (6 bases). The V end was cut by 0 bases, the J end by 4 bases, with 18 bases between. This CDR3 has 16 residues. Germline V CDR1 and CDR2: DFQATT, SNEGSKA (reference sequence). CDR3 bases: TGCAGTGCTAGAGATCTTCGGTCGTTGACAGGCTATGGCTACACCTTC. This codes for CSARDLRSLTGYGYTF.

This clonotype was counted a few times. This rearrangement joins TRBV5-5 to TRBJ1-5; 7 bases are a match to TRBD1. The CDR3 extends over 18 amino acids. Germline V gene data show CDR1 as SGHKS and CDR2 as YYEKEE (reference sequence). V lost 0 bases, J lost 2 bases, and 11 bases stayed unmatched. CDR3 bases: TGTGCCAGCAGCTTGGGACGACAGGGTTCTTTTGGCAATCAGCCCCAGCATTTT. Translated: CASSLGRQGSFGNQPQHF.

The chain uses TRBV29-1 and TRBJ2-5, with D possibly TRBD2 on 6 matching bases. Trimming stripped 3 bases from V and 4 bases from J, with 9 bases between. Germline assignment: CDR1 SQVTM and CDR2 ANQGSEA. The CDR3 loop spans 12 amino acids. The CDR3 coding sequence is TGCAGCGTTGAGGGTAGCGGAGAGACCCAGTACTTC. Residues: CSVEGSGETQYF.

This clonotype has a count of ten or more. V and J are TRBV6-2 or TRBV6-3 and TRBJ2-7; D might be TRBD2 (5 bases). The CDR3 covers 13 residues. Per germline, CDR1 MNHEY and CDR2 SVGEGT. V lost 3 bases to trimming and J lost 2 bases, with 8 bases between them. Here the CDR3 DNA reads TGTGCCAGCAGTTATGGACTGACCTACGAGCAGTACTTC. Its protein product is CASSYGLTYEQYF.

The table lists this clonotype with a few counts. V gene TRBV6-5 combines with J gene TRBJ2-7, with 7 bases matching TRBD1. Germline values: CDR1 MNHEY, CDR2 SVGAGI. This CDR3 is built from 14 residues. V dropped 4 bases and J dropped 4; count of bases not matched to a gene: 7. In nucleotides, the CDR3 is TGTGCCAGCAGTTCCCCGGGACAGAGTTACGAGCAGTACTTC. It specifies CASSSPGQSYEQYF.